Below, one T cell receptor (beta chain) is given with its context. In assigning cohorts, the study relied on participant-reported clinical history. Within 2 weeks before study entry, exposed participants met a COVID-19 case. The sample belongs to a study of blood T cell repertoires in COVID-19. Study-level background: Sample material is recorded as cDNA or gDNA derived from T cells, B-cell-depleted T cells, or PBMCs.

The germline CDR1 and CDR2 sequences are LNHDA and SQIVND (reference sequence). The length of the CDR3 is 15 residues. Trimming removed 7 bases from V and 0 bases from J, with 13 bases in between. Original data processing: Nucleated cell counts were estimated from reference gene primer amplification. Assay used: immunoSEQ multiplex PCR; TCRdb lists only in-frame clones, some missing. The V and J calls and clone size are taken from that table; D and trimming were inferred from the DNA. The sample lists approximately 190,000 clones; roughly 84% were seen once. Material: PBMCs or T cells enriched from blood (not recorded which). The chain links TRBV19 to TRBJ1-5; no definite D call. The receptor was derived from a woman in her 30s who had been exposed to COVID-19. The CDR3 DNA reads TGTGCCAGTAACGCGGGTTCGAATAGCAATCAGCCCCAGCATTTT. It translates to CASNAGSNSNQPQHF.